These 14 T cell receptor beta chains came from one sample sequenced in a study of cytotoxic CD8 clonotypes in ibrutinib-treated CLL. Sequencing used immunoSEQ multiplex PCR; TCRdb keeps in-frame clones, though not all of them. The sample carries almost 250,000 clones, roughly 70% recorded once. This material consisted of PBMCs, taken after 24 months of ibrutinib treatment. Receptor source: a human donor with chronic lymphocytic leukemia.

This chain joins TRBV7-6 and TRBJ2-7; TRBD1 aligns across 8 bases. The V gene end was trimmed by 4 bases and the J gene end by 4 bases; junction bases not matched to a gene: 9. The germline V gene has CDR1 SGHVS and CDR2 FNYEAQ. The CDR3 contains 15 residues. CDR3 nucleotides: TGTGCCAGCAGCTACGGACAGGGAATAACTTACGAGCAGTACTTC. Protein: CASSYGQGITYEQYF.

The DNA for the CDR3 is TGCAGCGTTGGCCGAGGGGTTCTGAACACTGAAGCTTTCTTT. Encoded protein: CSVGRGVLNTEAFF. The rearrangement links TRBV29-1 to TRBJ1-1; tentatively, D is TRBD1 (5 bases). Germline V gene lookup returns CDR1 SQVTM and CDR2 ANQGSEA. The CDR3 is 14 amino acids. Trimming removed 4 bases at V and 0 bases at J, with 12 bases between.

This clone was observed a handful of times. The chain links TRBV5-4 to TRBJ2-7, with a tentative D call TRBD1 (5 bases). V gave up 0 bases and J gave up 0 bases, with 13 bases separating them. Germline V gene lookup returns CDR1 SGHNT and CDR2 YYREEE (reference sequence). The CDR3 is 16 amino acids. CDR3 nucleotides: TGTGCCAGCAGCTTGGACGGCAGGGTCACCTCCTACGAGCAGTACTTC. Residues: CASSLDGRVTSYEQYF.

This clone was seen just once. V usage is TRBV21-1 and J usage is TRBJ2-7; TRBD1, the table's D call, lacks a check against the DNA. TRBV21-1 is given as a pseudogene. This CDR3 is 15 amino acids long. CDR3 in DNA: TGTGCCAGCAGCAAAGAGTCGAGGGGGCAGGACGAGCAGTACTTC. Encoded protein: CASSKESRGQDEQYF.

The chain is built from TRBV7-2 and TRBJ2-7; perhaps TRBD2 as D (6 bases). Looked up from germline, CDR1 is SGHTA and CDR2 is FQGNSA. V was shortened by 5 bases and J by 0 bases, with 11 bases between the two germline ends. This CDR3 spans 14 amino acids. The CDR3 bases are TGTGCCAGCAGCACGCGACTAGACTCCTACGAGCAGTACTTC. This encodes CASSTRLDSYEQYF.

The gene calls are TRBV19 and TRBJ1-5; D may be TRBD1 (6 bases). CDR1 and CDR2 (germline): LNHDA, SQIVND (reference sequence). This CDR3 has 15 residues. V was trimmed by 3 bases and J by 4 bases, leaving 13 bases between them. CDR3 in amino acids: CASSILQGGNQPQHF. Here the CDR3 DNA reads TGTGCCAGTAGTATCTTACAGGGAGGGAATCAGCCCCAGCATTTT.

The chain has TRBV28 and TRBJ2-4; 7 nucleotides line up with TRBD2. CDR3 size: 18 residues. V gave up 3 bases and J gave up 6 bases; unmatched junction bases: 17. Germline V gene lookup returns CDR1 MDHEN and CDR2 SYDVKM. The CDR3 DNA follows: TGTGCCAGCAGTTTGGAACCTAGCGGTGTTGGGTGGGGAAACATTCAGTACTTC. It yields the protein CASSLEPSGVGWGNIQYF.

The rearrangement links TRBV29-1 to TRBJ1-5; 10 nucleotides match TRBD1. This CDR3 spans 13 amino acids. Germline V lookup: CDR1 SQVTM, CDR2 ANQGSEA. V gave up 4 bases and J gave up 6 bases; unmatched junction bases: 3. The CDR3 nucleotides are TGCAGCGTTGGGACAGGGGGAGGTCAGCCCCAGCATTTT. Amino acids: CSVGTGGGQPQHF.

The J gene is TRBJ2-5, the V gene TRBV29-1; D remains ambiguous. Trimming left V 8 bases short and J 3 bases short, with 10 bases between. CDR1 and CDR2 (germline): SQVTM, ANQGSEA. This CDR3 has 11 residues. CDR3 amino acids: CSLQSKETQYF. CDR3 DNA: TGCAGCCTCCAGAGTAAAGAGACCCAGTACTTC.

CDR3 coding DNA: TGTGCCAGTACAGTTTCAAATGAAAAACTGTTTTTT. This translates into CASTVSNEKLFF. The chain is built from TRBV19 and TRBJ1-4; no clear D. CDR1 is LNHDA, CDR2 SQIVND, per germline (reference sequence). Between the trimmed V and J ends, which lost 7 bases and 5 bases, there was a span of 8 bases. The CDR3 spans 12 residues.

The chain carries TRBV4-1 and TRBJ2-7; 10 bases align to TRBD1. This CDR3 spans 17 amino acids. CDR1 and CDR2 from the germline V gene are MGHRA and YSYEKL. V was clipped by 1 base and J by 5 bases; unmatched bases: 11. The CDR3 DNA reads TGCGCCAGCAGCCAAGCAACTCTCAGGGACAGGGGAAACGAGCAGTACTTC. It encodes CASSQATLRDRGNEQYF.

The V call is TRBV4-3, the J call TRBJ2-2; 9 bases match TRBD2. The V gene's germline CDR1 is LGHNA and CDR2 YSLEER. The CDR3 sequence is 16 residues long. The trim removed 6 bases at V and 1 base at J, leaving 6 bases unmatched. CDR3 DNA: TGCGCCAGCAGTCTTAAAGCGGGAGGGAACACCGGGGAGCTGTTTTTT. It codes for CASSLKAGGNTGELFF.

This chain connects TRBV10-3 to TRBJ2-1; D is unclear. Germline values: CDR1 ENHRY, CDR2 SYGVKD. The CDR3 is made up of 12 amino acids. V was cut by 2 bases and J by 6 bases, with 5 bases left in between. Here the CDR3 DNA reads TGTGCCATCAGTGAGATAGGCAATGAGCAGTTCTTC. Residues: CAISEIGNEQFF.

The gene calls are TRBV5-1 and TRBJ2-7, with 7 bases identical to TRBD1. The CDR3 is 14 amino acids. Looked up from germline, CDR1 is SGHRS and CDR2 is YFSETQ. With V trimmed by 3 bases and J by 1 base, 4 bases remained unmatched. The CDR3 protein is CASSYGQDSYEQYF. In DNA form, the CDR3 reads TGCGCCAGCAGCTACGGACAGGATTCCTACGAGCAGTACTTC.